This T cell receptor (beta chain) stems from a study of control samples from healthy donors and cancer patients. Produced via immunoSEQ multiplex PCR; TCRdb's table is partial and in-frame only. The data contain about 78,000 clones, roughly 91% of them singletons. The V gene end was trimmed by 0 bases and the J gene end by 5 bases; junction bases not matched to a gene: 4. Germline CDR1 LGHDT, CDR2 YNNKEL (reference sequence). The CDR3 is 17 amino acids. The source material was blood. This sequence joins TRBV3-1 (or the pseudogene TRBV3-2) and TRBJ2-3; TRBD2 agrees at 14 bases. The sequence was obtained from a woman aged 60-75 years in good health. The CDR3, as DNA: TGTGCCAGCAGCCAAGACAGACTAGCGGGGGGGGTAGATACGCAGTATTTT. Amino acid sequence: CASSQDRLAGGVDTQYF.